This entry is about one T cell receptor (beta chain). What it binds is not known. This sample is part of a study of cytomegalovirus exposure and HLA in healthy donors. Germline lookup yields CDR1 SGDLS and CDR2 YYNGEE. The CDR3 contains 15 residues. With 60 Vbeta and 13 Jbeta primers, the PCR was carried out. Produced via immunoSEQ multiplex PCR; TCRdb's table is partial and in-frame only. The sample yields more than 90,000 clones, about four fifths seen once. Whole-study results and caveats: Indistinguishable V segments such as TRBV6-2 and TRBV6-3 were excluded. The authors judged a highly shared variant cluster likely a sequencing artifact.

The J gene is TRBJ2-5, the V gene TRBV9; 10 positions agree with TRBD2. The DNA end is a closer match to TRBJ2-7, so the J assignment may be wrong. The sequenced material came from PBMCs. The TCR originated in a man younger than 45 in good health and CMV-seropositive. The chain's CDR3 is CASSRSASGGYEQYF. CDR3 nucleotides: TGTGCCAGCAGCCGCTCGGCTAGCGGGGGTTACGAGCAGTACTTC.